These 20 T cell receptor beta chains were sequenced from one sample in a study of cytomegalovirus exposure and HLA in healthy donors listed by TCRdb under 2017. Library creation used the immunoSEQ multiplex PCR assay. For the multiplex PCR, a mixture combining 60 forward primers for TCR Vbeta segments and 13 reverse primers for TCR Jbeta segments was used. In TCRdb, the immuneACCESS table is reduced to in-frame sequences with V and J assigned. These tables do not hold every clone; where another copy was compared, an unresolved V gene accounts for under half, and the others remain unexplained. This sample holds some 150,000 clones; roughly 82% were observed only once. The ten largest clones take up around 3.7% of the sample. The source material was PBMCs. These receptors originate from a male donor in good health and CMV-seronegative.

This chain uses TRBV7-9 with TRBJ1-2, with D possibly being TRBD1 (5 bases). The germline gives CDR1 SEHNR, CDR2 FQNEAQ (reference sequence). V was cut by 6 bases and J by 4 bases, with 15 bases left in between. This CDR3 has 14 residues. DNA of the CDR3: TGTGCCAGCAGTTCCCCGGCAGGGCTCTATGGCTACACCTTC. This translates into CASSSPAGLYGYTF.

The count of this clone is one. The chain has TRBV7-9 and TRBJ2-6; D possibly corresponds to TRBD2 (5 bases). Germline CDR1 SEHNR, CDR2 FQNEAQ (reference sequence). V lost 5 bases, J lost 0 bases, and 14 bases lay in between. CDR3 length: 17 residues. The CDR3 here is CASSPWTFSSGANVLTF. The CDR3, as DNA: TGTGCCAGCAGCCCTTGGACTTTTTCCTCTGGGGCCAACGTCCTGACTTTC. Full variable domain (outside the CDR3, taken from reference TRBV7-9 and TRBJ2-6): DTGVSQNPRHKITKRGQNVTFRCDPISEHNRLYWYRQTLGQGPEFLTYFQNEAQLEKSRLLSDRFSAERPKGSFSTLEIQRTEQGDSAMYLCASSPWTFSSGANVLTFGAGSRLTVL.

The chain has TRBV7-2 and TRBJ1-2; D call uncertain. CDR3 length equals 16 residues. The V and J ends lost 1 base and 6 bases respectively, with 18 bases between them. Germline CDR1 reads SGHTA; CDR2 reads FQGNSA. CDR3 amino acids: CASSLVAGTYSDGYTF. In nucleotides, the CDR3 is TGTGCCAGCAGCTTAGTGGCAGGCACCTACTCTGATGGCTACACCTTC.

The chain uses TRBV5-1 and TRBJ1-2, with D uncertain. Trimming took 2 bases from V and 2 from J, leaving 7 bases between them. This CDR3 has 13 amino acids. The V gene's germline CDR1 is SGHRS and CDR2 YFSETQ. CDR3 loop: CASSFGSNYGYTF. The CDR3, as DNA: TGCGCCAGCAGCTTTGGGAGCAACTATGGCTACACCTTC.

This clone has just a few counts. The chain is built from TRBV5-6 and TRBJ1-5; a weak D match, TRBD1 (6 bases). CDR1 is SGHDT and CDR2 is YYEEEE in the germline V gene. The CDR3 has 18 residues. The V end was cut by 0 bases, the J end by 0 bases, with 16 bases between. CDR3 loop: CASSLGGKGVISNQPQHF. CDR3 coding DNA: TGTGCCAGCAGCTTGGGGGGGAAGGGGGTTATTAGCAATCAGCCCCAGCATTTT.

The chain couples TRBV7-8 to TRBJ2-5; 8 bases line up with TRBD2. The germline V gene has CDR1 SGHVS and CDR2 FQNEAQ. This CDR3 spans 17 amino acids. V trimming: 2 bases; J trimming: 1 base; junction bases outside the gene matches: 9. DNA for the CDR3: TGTGCCAGCAGCTTACGAGGCGGGAGGCCGTCCCAAGAGACCCAGTACTTC. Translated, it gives CASSLRGGRPSQETQYF.

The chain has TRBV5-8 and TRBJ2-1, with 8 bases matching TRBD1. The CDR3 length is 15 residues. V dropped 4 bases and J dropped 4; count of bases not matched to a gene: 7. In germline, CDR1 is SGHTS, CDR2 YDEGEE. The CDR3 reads CASSPGTGLYNEQFF. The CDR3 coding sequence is TGTGCCAGCAGCCCAGGGACAGGACTATACAATGAGCAGTTCTTC.

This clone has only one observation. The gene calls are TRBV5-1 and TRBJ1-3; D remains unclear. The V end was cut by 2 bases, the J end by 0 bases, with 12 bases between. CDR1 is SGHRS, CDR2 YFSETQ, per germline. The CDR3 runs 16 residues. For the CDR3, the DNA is TGCGCCAGCAGCTTCGACGCGGCTTACTCTGGAAACACCATATATTTT. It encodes CASSFDAAYSGNTIYF. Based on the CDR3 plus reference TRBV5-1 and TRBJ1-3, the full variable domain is KAGVTQTPRYLIKTRGQQVTLSCSPISGHRSVSWYQQTPGQGLQFLFEYFSETQRNKGNFPGRFSGRQFSNSRSEMNVSTLELGDSALYLCASSFDAAYSGNTIYFGEGSWLTVV.

As DNA, the CDR3 is TGTGCCATCACTCAAAACACAGGGGGCGTCAACACTGAAGCTTTCTTT. It translates to CAITQNTGGVNTEAFF. This rearrangement joins TRBV10-3 to TRBJ1-1, with 9 bases lining up with TRBD1. V gave up 7 bases and J gave up 2 bases; unmatched junction bases: 11. The V gene's germline CDR1 is ENHRY and CDR2 SYGVKD. The CDR3 covers 16 residues.

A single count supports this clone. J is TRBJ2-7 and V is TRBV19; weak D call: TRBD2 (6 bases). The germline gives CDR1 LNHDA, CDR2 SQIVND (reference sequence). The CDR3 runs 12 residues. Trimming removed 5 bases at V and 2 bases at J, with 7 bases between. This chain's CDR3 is CASSAGPYEQYF. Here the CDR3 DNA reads TGTGCCAGTAGTGCGGGGCCCTACGAGCAGTACTTC.

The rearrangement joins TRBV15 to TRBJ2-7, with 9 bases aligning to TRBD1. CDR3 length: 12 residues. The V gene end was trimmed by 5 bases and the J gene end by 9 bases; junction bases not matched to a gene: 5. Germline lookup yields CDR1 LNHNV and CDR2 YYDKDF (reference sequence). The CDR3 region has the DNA TGTGCCACCAGCGGGACAGGGACTTTGCAGTACTTC. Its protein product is CATSGTGTLQYF. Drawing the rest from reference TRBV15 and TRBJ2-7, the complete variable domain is DAMVIQNPRYQVTQFGKPVTLSCSQTLNHNVMYWYQQKSSQAPKLLFHYYDKDFNNEADTPDNFQSRRPNTSFCFLDIRSPGLGDTAMYLCATSGTGTLQYFGPGTRLTVT.

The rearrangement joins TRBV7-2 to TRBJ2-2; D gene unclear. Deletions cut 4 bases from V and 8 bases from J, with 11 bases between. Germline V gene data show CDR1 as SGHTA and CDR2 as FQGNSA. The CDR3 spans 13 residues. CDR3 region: CASSYGSQGELFF. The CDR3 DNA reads TGTGCCAGCAGCTATGGATCACAGGGGGAGCTGTTTTTT.

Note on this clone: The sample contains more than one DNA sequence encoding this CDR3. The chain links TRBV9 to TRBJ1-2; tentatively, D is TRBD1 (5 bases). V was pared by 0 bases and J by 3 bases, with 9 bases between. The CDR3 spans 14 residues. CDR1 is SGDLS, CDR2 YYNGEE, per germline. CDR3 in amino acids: CASSVGGGDYGYTF. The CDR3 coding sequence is TGTGCCAGCAGCGTAGGTGGAGGGGACTATGGCTACACCTTC.

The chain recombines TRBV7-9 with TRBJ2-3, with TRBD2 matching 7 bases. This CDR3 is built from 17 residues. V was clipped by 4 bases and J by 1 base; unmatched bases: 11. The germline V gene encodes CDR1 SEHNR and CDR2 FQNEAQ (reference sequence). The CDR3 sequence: CASSSPGGVIGTDTQYF. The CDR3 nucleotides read TGTGCCAGCAGCTCCCCGGGAGGCGTGATTGGCACAGATACGCAGTATTTT.

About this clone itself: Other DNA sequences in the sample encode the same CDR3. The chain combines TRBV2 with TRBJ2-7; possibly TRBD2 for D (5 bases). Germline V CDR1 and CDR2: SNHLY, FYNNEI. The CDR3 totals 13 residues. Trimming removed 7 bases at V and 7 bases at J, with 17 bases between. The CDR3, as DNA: TGTGCCAGCATTGGCGGCAGTCGCGGGGAGCAGTACTTC. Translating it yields CASIGGSRGEQYF. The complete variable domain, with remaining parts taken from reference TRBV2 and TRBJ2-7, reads EPEVTQTPSHQVTQMGQEVILRCVPISNHLYFYWYRQILGQKVEFLVSFYNNEISEKSEIFDDQFSVERPDGSNFTLKIRSTKLEDSAMYFCASIGGSRGEQYFGPGTRLTVT.

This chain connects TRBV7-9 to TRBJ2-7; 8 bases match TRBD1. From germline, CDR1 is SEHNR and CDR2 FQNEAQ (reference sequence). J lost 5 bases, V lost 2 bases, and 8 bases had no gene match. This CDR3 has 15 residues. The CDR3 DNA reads TGTGCCAGCAGCTTAACTGGACAGGGATCCCACGAGCAGTACTTC. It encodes CASSLTGQGSHEQYF.

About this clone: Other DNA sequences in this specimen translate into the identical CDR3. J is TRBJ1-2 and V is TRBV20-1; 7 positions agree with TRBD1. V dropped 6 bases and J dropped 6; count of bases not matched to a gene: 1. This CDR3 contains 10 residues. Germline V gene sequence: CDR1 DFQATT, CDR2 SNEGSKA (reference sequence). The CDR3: CSADRDGYTF. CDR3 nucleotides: TGCAGTGCCGACAGGGATGGCTACACCTTC.

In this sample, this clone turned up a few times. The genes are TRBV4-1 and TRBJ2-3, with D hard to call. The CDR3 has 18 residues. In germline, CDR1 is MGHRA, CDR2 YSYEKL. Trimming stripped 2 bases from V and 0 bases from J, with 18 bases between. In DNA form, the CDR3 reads TGCGCCAGCAGCCAACAAAGTTCGTCGGGTTCTAGCACAGATACGCAGTATTTT. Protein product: CASSQQSSSGSSTDTQYF.

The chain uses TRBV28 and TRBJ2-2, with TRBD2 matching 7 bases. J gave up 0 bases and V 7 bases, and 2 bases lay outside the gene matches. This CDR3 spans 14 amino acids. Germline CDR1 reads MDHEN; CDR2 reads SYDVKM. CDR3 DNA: TGTGCCAGCACTAGCGGAGCGAACACCGGGGAGCTGTTTTTT. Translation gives CASTSGANTGELFF. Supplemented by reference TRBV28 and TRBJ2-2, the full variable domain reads DVKVTQSSRYLVKRTGEKVFLECVQDMDHENMFWYRQDPGLGLRLIYFSYDVKMKEKGDIPEGYSVSREKKERFSLILESASTNQTSMYLCASTSGANTGELFFGEGSRLTVL.

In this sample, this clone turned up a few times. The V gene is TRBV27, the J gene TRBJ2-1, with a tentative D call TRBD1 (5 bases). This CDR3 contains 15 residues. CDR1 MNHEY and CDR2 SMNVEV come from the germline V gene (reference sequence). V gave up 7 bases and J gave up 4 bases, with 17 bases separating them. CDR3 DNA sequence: TGTGCCAGCATGTGGGGAAAGGGGCTTTACAATGAGCAGTTCTTC. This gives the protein CASMWGKGLYNEQFF.